The text below deals with one T cell receptor beta chain. This sample stems from a study of T cell changes during pregnancy in multiple sclerosis. Assay used: immunoSEQ multiplex PCR; TCRdb lists only in-frame clones, some missing. This sample has 75,000 to 100,000 clones, with 92% found just once. Per germline, CDR1 MDHEN and CDR2 SYDVKM. Trimming removed 6 bases at V and 3 bases at J, with 18 bases between. CDR3 length: 15 amino acids. The sample here was peripheral blood, taken after pregnancy. The clonotype comes from a female donor in good health, enrolled as a control in a pregnancy study. The chain is built from TRBV28 and TRBJ2-7, with a tentative D call TRBD2 (5 bases). CDR3 in amino acids: CASSQRRTGRYEQYF. Written as DNA, the CDR3 is TGTGCCAGCAGCCAAAGGAGGACGGGTCGCTACGAGCAGTACTTC. The variable domain in full, with the rest retrieved from reference TRBV28 and TRBJ2-7, is DVKVTQSSRYLVKRTGEKVFLECVQDMDHENMFWYRQDPGLGLRLIYFSYDVKMKEKGDIPEGYSVSREKKERFSLILESASTNQTSMYLCASSQRRTGRYEQYFGPGTRLTVT.